This paragraph reports one TCR beta chain. The CDR3 is 15 amino acids. V dropped 2 bases and J dropped 5 bases, with 14 bases sitting between them. Germline CDR1 reads LNHDA; CDR2 reads SQIVND (reference sequence). This sample stems from a study of blood T cell repertoires in COVID-19. In the study's own analysis: Amplified reference gene primers provided the basis for estimating nucleated cell counts. Repertoires were generated with immunoSEQ multiplex PCR, while TCRdb's copy carries only in-frame clones and drops some. V, J and clone size were drawn from that table, and D and trimming were deduced from the DNA. The sample contains around 500,000 clones, about 88% of which appear only once.

This clonotype originated in an older woman who had recovered from COVID-19. The rearrangement joins TRBV19 to TRBJ2-3, with D tentatively TRBD1 (5 bases). The sample was PBMCs or T cells enriched from blood (not recorded which). The CDR3 loop reads CASSITPDSLDTQYF. The CDR3 region has the DNA TGTGCCAGTAGTATAACCCCAGACAGCTTAGATACGCAGTATTTT.